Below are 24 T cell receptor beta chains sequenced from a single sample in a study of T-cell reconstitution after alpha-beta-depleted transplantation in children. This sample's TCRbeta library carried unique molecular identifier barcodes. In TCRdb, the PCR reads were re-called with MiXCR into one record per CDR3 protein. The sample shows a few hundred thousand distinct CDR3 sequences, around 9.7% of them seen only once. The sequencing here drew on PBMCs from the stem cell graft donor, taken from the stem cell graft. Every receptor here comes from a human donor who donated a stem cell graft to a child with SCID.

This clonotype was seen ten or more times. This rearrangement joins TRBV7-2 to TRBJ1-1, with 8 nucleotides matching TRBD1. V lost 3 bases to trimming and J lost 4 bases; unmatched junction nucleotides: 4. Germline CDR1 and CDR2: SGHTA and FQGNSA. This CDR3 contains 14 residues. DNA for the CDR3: TGTGCCAGCAGCTTCCAGGGGGCGGTCACTGAAGCTTTCTTT. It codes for CASSFQGAVTEAFF.

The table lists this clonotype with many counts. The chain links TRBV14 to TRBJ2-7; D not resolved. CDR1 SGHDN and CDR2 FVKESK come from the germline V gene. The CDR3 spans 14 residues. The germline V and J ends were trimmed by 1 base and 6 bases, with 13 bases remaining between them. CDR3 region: CASSQGGLGSEQYF. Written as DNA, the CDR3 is TGTGCCAGCAGCCAAGGCGGCTTAGGCTCCGAGCAGTACTTC.

The CDR3 DNA sequence: TGCGCCAGCAGGCGGGGTTACACCGGGGAGCTGTTTTTT. It specifies CASRRGYTGELFF. The chain carries TRBV5-1 and TRBJ2-2, with D possibly TRBD2 on 6 matching bases. This CDR3 has 13 residues. CDR1 and CDR2 (germline): SGHRS, YFSETQ. Trimming pared 5 bases from V and 3 bases from J, leaving 8 bases between.

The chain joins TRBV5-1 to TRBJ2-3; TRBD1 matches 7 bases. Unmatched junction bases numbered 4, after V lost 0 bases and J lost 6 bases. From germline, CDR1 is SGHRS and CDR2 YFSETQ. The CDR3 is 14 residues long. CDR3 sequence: CASSLVTGSDTQYF. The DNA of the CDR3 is TGCGCCAGCAGCTTGGTGACAGGGAGTGATACGCAGTATTTT.

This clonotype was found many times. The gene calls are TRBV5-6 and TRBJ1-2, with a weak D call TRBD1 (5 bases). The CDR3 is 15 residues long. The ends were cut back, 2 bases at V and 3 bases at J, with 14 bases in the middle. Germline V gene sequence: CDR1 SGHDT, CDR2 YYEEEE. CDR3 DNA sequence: TGTGCCAGCAGCTTAAGGGGAGCTGCGTACTATGGCTACACCTTC. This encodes CASSLRGAAYYGYTF.

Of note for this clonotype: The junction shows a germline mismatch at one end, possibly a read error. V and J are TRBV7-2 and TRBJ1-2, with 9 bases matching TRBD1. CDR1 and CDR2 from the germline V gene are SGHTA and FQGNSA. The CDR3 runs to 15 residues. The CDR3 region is CASSLRGTGKGGYPF. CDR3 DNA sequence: TGTGCCAGCAGCTTAAGAGGGACAGGGAAGGGGGGCTACCCCTTC.

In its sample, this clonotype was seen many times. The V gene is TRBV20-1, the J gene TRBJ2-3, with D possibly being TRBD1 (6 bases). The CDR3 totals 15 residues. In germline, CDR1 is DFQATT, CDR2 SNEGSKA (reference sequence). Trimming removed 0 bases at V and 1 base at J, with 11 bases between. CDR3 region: CSARDPDRRTDTQYF. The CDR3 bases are TGCAGTGCTAGAGATCCGGACAGACGCACAGATACGCAGTATTTT.

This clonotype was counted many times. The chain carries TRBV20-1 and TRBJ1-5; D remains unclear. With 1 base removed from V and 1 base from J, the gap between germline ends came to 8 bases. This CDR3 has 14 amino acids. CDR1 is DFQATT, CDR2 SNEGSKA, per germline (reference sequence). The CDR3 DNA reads TGCAGTGCTAGAGCTGGAAGGAGCAATCAGCCCCAGCATTTT. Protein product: CSARAGRSNQPQHF.

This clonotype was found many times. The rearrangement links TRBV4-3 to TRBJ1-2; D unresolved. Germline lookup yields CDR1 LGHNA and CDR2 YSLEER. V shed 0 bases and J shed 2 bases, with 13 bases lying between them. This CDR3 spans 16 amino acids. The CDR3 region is CASSQERAFSNYGYTF. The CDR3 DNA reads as TGCGCCAGCAGCCAAGAACGGGCATTTAGCAACTATGGCTACACCTTC.

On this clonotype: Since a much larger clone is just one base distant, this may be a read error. The CDR3 nucleotides are TGTGCCAGCAGTTACGGGGCTGAAGCTCTCTTT. Translated: CASSYGAEALF. V gene TRBV6-5 combines with J gene TRBJ1-1; D is possibly TRBD1 (5 bases). Germline V CDR1 and CDR2: MNHEY, SVGAGI. This CDR3 contains 11 residues.

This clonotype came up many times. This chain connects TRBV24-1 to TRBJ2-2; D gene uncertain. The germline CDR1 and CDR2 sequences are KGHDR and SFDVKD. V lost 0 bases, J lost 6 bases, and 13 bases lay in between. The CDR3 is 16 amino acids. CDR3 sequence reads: CATSDLRPYVPGELFF. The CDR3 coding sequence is TGTGCCACCAGTGATTTGCGGCCTTATGTGCCCGGGGAGCTGTTTTTT.

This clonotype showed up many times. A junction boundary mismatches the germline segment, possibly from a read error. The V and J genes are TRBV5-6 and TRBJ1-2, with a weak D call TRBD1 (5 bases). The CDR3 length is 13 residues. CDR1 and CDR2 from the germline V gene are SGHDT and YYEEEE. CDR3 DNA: TGTGCCAGCAGCTTGAGGGGTTGGTCGACGACATCCTTC. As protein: CASSLRGWSTTSF.

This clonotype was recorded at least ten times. In nucleotides, the CDR3 is TGTGCCAGCAGTTTGGAGGGGGCTAATGAAAAACTGTTTTTT. It is translated as CASSLEGANEKLFF. The chain uses TRBV27 and TRBJ1-4, with TRBD1 as a possible D gene (6 bases). Per germline, CDR1 MNHEY and CDR2 SMNVEV (reference sequence). The V end lost 3 bases, the J end lost 3 bases, and 8 bases lay between the germline ends. The CDR3 loop spans 14 amino acids.

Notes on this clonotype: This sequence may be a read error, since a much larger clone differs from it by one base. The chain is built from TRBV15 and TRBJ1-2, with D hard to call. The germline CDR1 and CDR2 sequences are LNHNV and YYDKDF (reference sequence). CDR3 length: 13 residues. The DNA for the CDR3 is TGTGCCACCAGCAGAGGCGCGGATTATGGCGACACCTTC. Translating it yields CATSRGADYGDTF.

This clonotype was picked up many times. CDR3 loop: CSAIKTPGTVFNSPLHF. In nucleotides, the CDR3 is TGCAGTGCCATAAAGACCCCCGGGACAGTTTTTAATTCACCCCTCCACTTT. The chain links TRBV20-1 to TRBJ1-6; 7 nucleotides agree with TRBD1. CDR1 is DFQATT and CDR2 is SNEGSKA in the germline V gene (reference sequence). This CDR3 comprises 17 residues. With V trimmed by 6 bases and J by 6 bases, 17 bases remained unmatched.

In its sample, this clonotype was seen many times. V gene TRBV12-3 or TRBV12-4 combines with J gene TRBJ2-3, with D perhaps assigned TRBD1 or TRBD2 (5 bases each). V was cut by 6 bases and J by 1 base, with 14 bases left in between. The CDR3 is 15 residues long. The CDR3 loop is CASRGRGFRTDTQYF. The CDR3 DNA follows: TGTGCCAGCAGGGGACGGGGTTTCCGCACAGATACGCAGTATTTT.

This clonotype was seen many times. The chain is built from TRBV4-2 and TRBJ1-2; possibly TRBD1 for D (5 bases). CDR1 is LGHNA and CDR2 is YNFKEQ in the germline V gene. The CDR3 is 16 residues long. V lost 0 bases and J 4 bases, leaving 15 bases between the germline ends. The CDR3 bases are TGTGCCAGCAGCCAAGATCTAGGCAGGGCGGGCTATGGCTACACCTTC. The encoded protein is CASSQDLGRAGYGYTF.

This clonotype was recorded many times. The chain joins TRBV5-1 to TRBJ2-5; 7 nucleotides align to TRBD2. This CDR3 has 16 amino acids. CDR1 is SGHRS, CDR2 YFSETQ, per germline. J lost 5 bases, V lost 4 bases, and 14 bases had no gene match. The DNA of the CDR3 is TGCGCCAGCAGCCAAACGGGGGGAATCCTGGCGGAGACCCAGTACTTC. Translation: CASSQTGGILAETQYF.

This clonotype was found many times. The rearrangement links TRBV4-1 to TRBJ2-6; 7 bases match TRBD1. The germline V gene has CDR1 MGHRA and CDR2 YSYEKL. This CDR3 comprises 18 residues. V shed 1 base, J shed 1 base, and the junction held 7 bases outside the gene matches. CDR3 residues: CASSQVLARGSGANVLTF. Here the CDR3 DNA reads TGCGCCAGCAGCCAAGTTTTGGCCAGGGGGTCTGGGGCCAACGTCCTGACTTTC.

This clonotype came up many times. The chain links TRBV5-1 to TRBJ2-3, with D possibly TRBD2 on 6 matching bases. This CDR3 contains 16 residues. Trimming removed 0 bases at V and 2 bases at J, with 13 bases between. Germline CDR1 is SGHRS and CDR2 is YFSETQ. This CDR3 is CASSLAGLADTDTQYF. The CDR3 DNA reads TGCGCCAGCAGCTTGGCCGGCTTAGCGGACACAGATACGCAGTATTTT.

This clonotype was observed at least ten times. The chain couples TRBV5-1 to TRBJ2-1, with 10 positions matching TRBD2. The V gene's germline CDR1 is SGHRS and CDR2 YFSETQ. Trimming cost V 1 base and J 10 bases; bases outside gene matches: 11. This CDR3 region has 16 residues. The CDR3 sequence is CASSLRLAGVKGEQFF. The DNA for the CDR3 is TGCGCCAGCAGCTTGCGTCTAGCGGGGGTAAAGGGGGAGCAGTTCTTC.

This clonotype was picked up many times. CDR3 sequence: CASGLGVSLNTGELFF. As DNA, the CDR3 is TGTGCTAGTGGTCTAGGTGTCAGCCTGAACACCGGGGAGCTGTTTTTT. The rearrangement joins TRBV12-5 to TRBJ2-2; D ambiguous. Germline lookup yields CDR1 LGHNT and CDR2 FRNRAP. V lost 5 bases, J lost 1 base, and 14 bases lay in between. This CDR3 contains 16 residues.

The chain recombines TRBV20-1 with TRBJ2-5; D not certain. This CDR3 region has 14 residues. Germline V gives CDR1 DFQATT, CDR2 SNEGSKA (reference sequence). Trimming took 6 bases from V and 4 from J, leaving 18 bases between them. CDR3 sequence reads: CSAPDQESGETQYF. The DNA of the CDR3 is TGCAGTGCGCCGGACCAGGAGTCTGGAGAGACCCAGTACTTC.

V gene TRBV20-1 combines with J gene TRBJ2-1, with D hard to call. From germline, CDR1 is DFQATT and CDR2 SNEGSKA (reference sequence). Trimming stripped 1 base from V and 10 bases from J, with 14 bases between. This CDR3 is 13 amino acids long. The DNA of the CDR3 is TGCAGTGCTAGAGGAAGTGGCTCCCGGGAGCAGTTCTTC. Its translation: CSARGSGSREQFF.